The 26 T cell receptor beta chains reported below all come from one sample, sequenced in a study of T cells in Graves' hyperthyroidism and ophthalmopathy (dated by TCRdb to between 2017 and 2020). Receptor libraries were prepared by multiplex PCR. The sequencer listed for this sample is Illumina HiSeq 2000. The TCR beta CDR3 regions were amplified from RNA transcripts. The TCR CDR3 was subjected to a first round of RT-PCR using the HTBI primer set and the Qiagen OneStep RT-PCR kit. TCRdb reprocessed the public reads (quality trimming at Q25 with fastp, clone calling with MiXCR) and kept in-frame beta chains. One record per CDR3 amino acid sequence lists the most common genes and DNA. Present in this sample are hundreds of thousands of distinct CDR3 sequences, around 20% of which were seen just once. Approximately 48% of the sample belongs to the ten largest clones. Sequences were obtained from blood. Every receptor here comes from a middle-aged man with Graves' ophthalmopathy.

This clonotype appeared a few times. This chain links TRBV30 with TRBJ1-2; a possible D gene is TRBD1 (6 bases). The CDR3 extends over 13 amino acids. Germline CDR1 and CDR2: GTSNPN and SVGIG (reference sequence). V dropped 4 bases and J dropped 8 bases, with 17 bases sitting between them. CDR3 coding DNA: TGTGCCTGGAAGGAGGGGGGGGCTGGGGGCTACACCTTC. This translates into CAWKEGGAGGYTF.

This clonotype has only a few counts. The chain recombines TRBV7-9 with TRBJ2-7, with D possibly being TRBD1 (6 bases). This CDR3 spans 14 amino acids. V was pared by 5 bases and J by 6 bases, with 17 bases between. From germline, CDR1 is SEHNR and CDR2 FQNEAQ (reference sequence). CDR3 residues: CASSPTGAGGEQYF. The DNA for the CDR3 is TGTGCCAGCAGCCCGACAGGAGCAGGTGGCGAGCAGTACTTC.

The chain is built from TRBV20-1 and TRBJ1-3; D unresolved. Germline V gene data show CDR1 as DFQATT and CDR2 as SNEGSKA (reference sequence). Trimming pared 6 bases from V and 0 bases from J, leaving 6 bases between. The CDR3 has 12 residues. The CDR3, as DNA: TGCAGTGCCGGGAGCTCTGGAAACACCATATATTTT. Encoded protein: CSAGSSGNTIYF.

The chain combines TRBV7-6 with TRBJ2-3; 10 bases are a match to TRBD1. CDR3 length equals 16 residues. V trimming: 4 bases; J trimming: 0 bases; junction bases outside the gene matches: 4. The germline CDR1 and CDR2 sequences are SGHVS and FNYEAQ. The CDR3 DNA reads as TGTGCCAGCAGCTCGCGACAGGGGGCTAGCACAGATACGCAGTATTTT. Encoded protein: CASSSRQGASTDTQYF.

This clonotype has a handful of counts. The chain links TRBV30 to TRBJ1-4; D possibly corresponds to TRBD1 (5 bases). CDR1 is GTSNPN and CDR2 is SVGIG in the germline V gene (reference sequence). The CDR3 has 12 amino acids. V dropped 0 bases and J dropped 10 bases, with 9 bases sitting between them. As DNA, the CDR3 is TGTGCCTGGAGTGTTCTAAGGGGAAAACTGTTTTTT. This sequence encodes CAWSVLRGKLFF. Based on the CDR3 plus reference TRBV30 and TRBJ1-4, the full variable domain is SQTIHQWPATLVQPVGSPLSLECTVEGTSNPNLYWYRQAAGRGLQLLFYSVGIGQISSEVPQNLSASRPQDRQFILSSKKLLLSDSGFYLCAWSVLRGKLFFGSGTQLSVL.

This clonotype was found many times. This sequence joins TRBV3-1 and TRBJ2-1; the D is unclear. Trimming removed 0 bases at V and 9 bases at J, with 9 bases between. The CDR3 runs to 13 residues. Germline CDR1 is LGHDT and CDR2 is YNNKEL (reference sequence). The CDR3 here is CASSQDWGSEQFF. CDR3 coding DNA: TGTGCCAGCAGCCAAGATTGGGGATCTGAGCAGTTCTTC.

In its sample, this clonotype was seen a few times. The rearrangement joins TRBV28 to TRBJ1-2; D is unclear. The V end lost 6 bases, the J end lost 4 bases, and 15 bases lay between the germline ends. Germline loops: CDR1 MDHEN, CDR2 SYDVKM. The CDR3 consists of 14 residues. The chain's CDR3 is CASSLGGVGYGYTF. The CDR3 DNA reads TGTGCCAGCAGCCTGGGCGGCGTTGGCTATGGCTACACCTTC.

At least ten counts were recorded for this clonotype. The rearrangement uses TRBV12-5 and TRBJ2-7, with D unresolved. V lost 0 bases and J lost 3, with 12 bases in between. CDR1 LGHNT and CDR2 FRNRAP come from the germline V gene. The CDR3 sequence is 15 residues long. CDR3 sequence reads: CASGLVDGPNYEQYF. The DNA for the CDR3 is TGTGCTAGTGGTTTGGTAGACGGGCCAAACTACGAGCAGTACTTC.

There are many counts of this clonotype. The gene calls are TRBV7-9 and TRBJ2-5; D is uncertain. Looked up from germline, CDR1 is SEHNR and CDR2 is FQNEAQ (reference sequence). Trimming removed 1 base from V and 5 bases from J, with 11 bases in between. The CDR3 length is 14 residues. CDR3 coding DNA: TGTGCCAGCAGCTTAGTCGGGTATCCCGAGACCCAGTACTTC. This translates into CASSLVGYPETQYF.

This rearrangement joins TRBV6-2 or TRBV6-3 to TRBJ2-2; no reliable D call. The CDR3 loop spans 13 amino acids. CDR1 MNHEY and CDR2 SVGEGT come from the germline V gene. V was shortened by 2 bases and J by 2 bases, with 3 bases between the two germline ends. CDR3: CASSYPNTGELFF. CDR3 coding DNA: TGTGCCAGCAGTTACCCAAACACCGGGGAGCTGTTTTTT.

This clonotype was seen repeatedly, ten times or more. The genes are TRBV18 and TRBJ2-7, with a weak D call TRBD2 (6 bases). Trimming took 1 base from V and 5 from J, leaving 9 bases between them. Germline loops: CDR1 KGHSH, CDR2 LQKENI. The CDR3 is made up of 13 amino acids. The CDR3 nucleotides read TGTGCCAGCTCACCACTGGAGGGCGACGAGCAGTACTTC. Protein: CASSPLEGDEQYF.

To note about this clonotype: A junction boundary mismatches the germline segment, possibly from a read error. This rearrangement joins TRBV7-8 to TRBJ2-7; tentative D call: TRBD1 (5 bases). This CDR3 is built from 13 residues. Germline CDR1 is SGHVS and CDR2 is FQNEAQ. CDR3: CASSFGQSCEQYF. CDR3 nucleotides: TGTGCCAGCAGCTTTGGACAATCCTGCGAGCAGTACTTC.

This chain uses TRBV20-1 with TRBJ2-7; no clear D. Trimming stripped 7 bases from V and 3 bases from J, with 13 bases between. The germline V gene encodes CDR1 DFQATT and CDR2 SNEGSKA (reference sequence). CDR3 length: 12 amino acids. CDR3 region: CSVTENLYEQYF. In DNA form, the CDR3 reads TGCAGTGTTACGGAGAACCTCTACGAGCAGTACTTC.

The chain couples TRBV7-6 to TRBJ2-2; TRBD2 is a possible D gene (5 bases). The V and J ends lost 1 base and 4 bases respectively, with 16 bases between them. CDR1 and CDR2 (germline): SGHVS, FNYEAQ. The CDR3 length is 17 residues. CDR3 nucleotides: TGTGCCAGCAGCTTAGATCCACCGGGATGGGGCACCGGGGAGCTGTTTTTT. Protein sequence: CASSLDPPGWGTGELFF.

In this sample, this clonotype turned up many times. CDR3 in amino acids: CASSQVAGGEQYF. DNA of the CDR3: TGTGCCAGCAGCCAAGTTGCGGGCGGCGAGCAGTACTTC. This sequence joins TRBV3-1 and TRBJ2-7; TRBD2 is a possible D gene (5 bases). CDR3 size: 13 residues. Germline V gene sequence: CDR1 LGHDT, CDR2 YNNKEL (reference sequence). Trimming stripped 1 base from V and 6 bases from J, with 10 bases between.

This chain connects TRBV19 to TRBJ2-1, with D perhaps matching TRBD1 (6 bases). Germline CDR1 LNHDA, CDR2 SQIVND (reference sequence). The germline V and J ends were trimmed by 7 bases and 6 bases, with 13 bases remaining between them. This CDR3 has 13 amino acids. CDR3 loop: CASTMRGGNEQFF. The DNA for the CDR3 is TGTGCCAGTACCATGCGAGGGGGCAATGAGCAGTTCTTC.

This clonotype was seen many times. V gene TRBV12-3 or TRBV12-4 combines with J gene TRBJ2-1; 14 bases are shared with TRBD2. The CDR3 totals 14 residues. V trimming: 5 bases; J trimming: 10 bases; junction bases outside the gene matches: 4. CDR3 amino acids: CASSPTSGRVEQFF. The CDR3 DNA is TGTGCCAGCAGTCCGACTAGCGGGAGGGTGGAGCAGTTCTTC.

Ten or more counts support this clonotype. The chain uses TRBV28 and TRBJ2-2; D is unclear. With 4 bases removed from V and 3 bases from J, the gap between germline ends came to 15 bases. This CDR3 is built from 16 residues. Germline loops: CDR1 MDHEN, CDR2 SYDVKM. CDR3 nucleotide sequence: TGTGCCAGCAGTTCCCGACGAGAGATAGACACCGGGGAGCTGTTTTTT. Its translation is CASSSRREIDTGELFF.

This chain links TRBV5-1 with TRBJ2-2; TRBD1 agrees at 8 bases. The trim removed 4 bases at V and 3 bases at J, leaving 11 bases unmatched. CDR1 and CDR2 from the germline V gene are SGHRS and YFSETQ. The length of the CDR3 is 17 residues. The CDR3 sequence: CASSPWGQEFYTGELFF. In DNA form, the CDR3 reads TGCGCCAGCAGCCCCTGGGGACAGGAGTTCTACACCGGGGAGCTGTTTTTT. Looking up the rest from reference TRBV5-1 and TRBJ2-2 gives the full variable domain: KAGVTQTPRYLIKTRGQQVTLSCSPISGHRSVSWYQQTPGQGLQFLFEYFSETQRNKGNFPGRFSGRQFSNSRSEMNVSTLELGDSALYLCASSPWGQEFYTGELFFGEGSRLTVL.

This clonotype was picked up a small number of times. This chain uses TRBV9 with TRBJ2-1; D gene ambiguous. This CDR3 has 17 amino acids. V lost 4 bases and J lost 1, with 18 bases in between. Per germline, CDR1 SGDLS and CDR2 YYNGEE. This CDR3 is CASSPRGIPSSYNEQFF. For the CDR3, the DNA is TGTGCCAGCAGCCCCCGTGGGATCCCCTCATCCTACAATGAGCAGTTCTTC.

This chain links TRBV4-1 with TRBJ1-4; maybe TRBD1 (6 bases). Germline loops: CDR1 MGHRA, CDR2 YSYEKL. The CDR3 length is 15 residues. Trimming left V 4 bases short and J 8 bases short, with 17 bases between. CDR3 amino acids: CASSLYRDNGEKLFF. The CDR3 nucleotides read TGCGCCAGCAGCCTTTACAGGGACAATGGGGAAAAACTGTTTTTT.

The sample holds many counts of this clonotype. The J gene is TRBJ2-3, the V gene TRBV3-1; TRBD1 matches 9 bases. The V segment lost 3 bases and the J segment 4 bases; nucleotides outside the gene matches: 2. CDR3 size: 14 residues. Germline CDR1 LGHDT, CDR2 YNNKEL (reference sequence). CDR3 DNA: TGTGCCAGCAGCCAGGGACAGGGCGCAGATACGCAGTATTTT. This translates into CASSQGQGADTQYF.

CDR3: CASSLDRNYEQFF. Here the CDR3 DNA reads TGTGCCAGCAGCTTAGATAGGAACTATGAGCAGTTCTTC. This rearrangement joins TRBV11-3 to TRBJ2-1; D call uncertain. Germline CDR1 SGHNT, CDR2 YENEEA. The V and J ends lost 0 bases and 8 bases respectively, with 8 bases between them. The CDR3 spans 13 residues. Looking up the rest from reference TRBV11-3 and TRBJ2-1 gives the full variable domain: EAGVVQSPRYKIIEKKQPVAFWCNPISGHNTLYWYLQNLGQGPELLIRYENEEAVDDSQLPKDRFSAERLKGVDSTLKIQPAELGDSAVYLCASSLDRNYEQFFGPGTRLTVL.

This clonotype occurred a few times. Written as DNA, the CDR3 is TGTGCCAGCAGCGGGACAGACCCTAACTATGGCTACACCTTC. It specifies CASSGTDPNYGYTF. This chain joins TRBV6-1 and TRBJ1-2, with 7 bases that match TRBD1. V dropped 6 bases and J dropped 0; count of bases not matched to a gene: 4. There are 14 residues in the CDR3. Per the germline V gene, CDR1 is MNHNS and CDR2 is SASEGT.

Note on this clonotype: A clone one base away is much larger, so this may be a read error. The chain is built from TRBV5-1 and TRBJ1-1; D unresolved. The CDR3 consists of 13 residues. V shed 2 bases and J shed 11 bases, with 16 bases lying between them. From germline, CDR1 is SGHRS and CDR2 YFSETQ. The CDR3 spells CASSLTSTHHAFF. The CDR3 region has the DNA TGCGCCAGCAGCTTAACGTCGACCCATCATGCTTTCTTT.

The rearrangement joins TRBV7-9 to TRBJ2-3, with 8 bases fitting TRBD1. With V trimmed by 8 bases and J by 0 bases, 10 bases remained unmatched. This CDR3 region has 16 residues. Per germline, CDR1 SEHNR and CDR2 FQNEAQ (reference sequence). CDR3 loop: CASRPARTGSTDTQYF. In nucleotides, the CDR3 is TGTGCCAGCCGACCCGCGAGGACAGGGAGCACAGATACGCAGTATTTT.